These 8 T cell receptor beta chains were all obtained from the same sample, sequenced in a study of cytomegalovirus exposure and HLA in healthy donors. In the PCR, 60 Vbeta and 13 Jbeta primers were used. Repertoires were generated with immunoSEQ multiplex PCR, while TCRdb's copy carries only in-frame clones and drops some. This sample has 140,000 or so clones, with 88% found just once. Sequenced material: PBMCs. The receptors were sampled from a woman aged 40-49 years in good health and CMV-seronegative.

V and J are TRBV11-2 and TRBJ2-7; the D gene is possibly TRBD1 (6 bases). Germline V gene sequence: CDR1 SGHAT, CDR2 FQNNGV. The CDR3 contains 15 residues. The ends were cut back, 1 base at V and 3 bases at J, with 13 bases in the middle. CDR3: CASSLGGGTYYEQYF. CDR3 nucleotides: TGTGCCAGCAGCTTAGGTGGGGGCACCTACTACGAGCAGTACTTC.

In DNA form, the CDR3 reads TGTGCCACCATTGGGGGAGGGAGGTCGTCTGGGGCCAACGTCCTGACTTTC. This codes for CATIGGGRSSGANVLTF. V is TRBV28 and J is TRBJ2-6; 7 bases are shared with TRBD2. The CDR3 has 17 amino acids. J was trimmed by 1 base and V by 10 bases; bases with no gene match: 13. The germline V gene encodes CDR1 MDHEN and CDR2 SYDVKM.

This clone was observed a single time. The genes are TRBV6-5 and TRBJ1-2; D remains ambiguous. The germline V gene has CDR1 MNHEY and CDR2 SVGAGI. Trimming shortened V by 7 bases and J by 0 bases, and 15 bases separated the two germline ends. The CDR3 covers 15 residues. The CDR3 region has the DNA TGTGCCAGCACTTCGCCAGGAATCTCTAACTATGGCTACACCTTC. Its translation: CASTSPGISNYGYTF.

J is TRBJ2-3 and V is TRBV7-2; 10 nucleotides align to TRBD2. CDR1 SGHTA and CDR2 FQGNSA come from the germline V gene. V dropped 5 bases and J dropped 0; count of bases not matched to a gene: 5. The CDR3 length is 16 residues. The DNA of the CDR3 is TGTGCCAGCAGCGTCGGACTAGCGGAGAGCACAGATACGCAGTATTTT. Translated: CASSVGLAESTDTQYF.

The rearrangement links TRBV5-1 to TRBJ2-1; 8 positions match TRBD1. The V segment lost 4 bases and the J segment 6 bases; nucleotides outside the gene matches: 9. Germline CDR1 and CDR2: SGHRS and YFSETQ. This CDR3 has 15 residues. The CDR3 loop reads CASSPPGTGFNEQFF. As DNA, the CDR3 is TGCGCCAGCAGCCCGCCTGGGACAGGTTTCAATGAGCAGTTCTTC.

This clone appeared a few times. The CDR3 DNA is TGCGCCAGCAGCCCAAAGTGGATGGGCACGAAGACTAATGAAAAACTGTTTTTT. This translates into CASSPKWMGTKTNEKLFF. This sequence joins TRBV4-1 and TRBJ1-4; D not resolved. The CDR3 is 18 residues long. V was trimmed by 4 bases and J by 2 bases, leaving 20 bases between them. From germline, CDR1 is MGHRA and CDR2 YSYEKL.

The DNA of the CDR3 is TGTGCCAGCAGTTTGATGGGACTAGCGAACGAGCAGTACTTC. Protein sequence: CASSLMGLANEQYF. The rearrangement joins TRBV6-5 to TRBJ2-7; 10 positions match TRBD2. Germline assignment: CDR1 MNHEY and CDR2 SVGAGI. Germline trimming cut 4 bases from V and 5 bases from J; bases unmatched to any gene: 5. The CDR3 totals 14 residues.

This clone is a singleton in its sample. This chain joins TRBV10-3 and TRBJ1-5; TRBD1 aligns across 7 bases. Trimming at V came to 6 bases and at J to 3 bases, leaving 8 bases not matched to a gene. Germline V gives CDR1 ENHRY, CDR2 SYGVKD. The CDR3 has 15 amino acids. The CDR3 loop is CAISPSGQDNQPQHF. Written as DNA, the CDR3 is TGTGCCATCAGCCCTTCAGGACAGGACAATCAGCCCCAGCATTTT.